Sequencing of this T cell receptor beta chain was carried out in a study of cytomegalovirus exposure and HLA in healthy donors. Study conclusions and caveats: Investigators reported under 200 TCR beta chains as tied to cytomegalovirus. Some highly shared sequence variants likely arose as a pipeline artifact. Most TCR beta V segments were productive about 90% or about 30% of the time in an earlier analysis.

As to this clone: What it recognizes is unknown.

A multiplex PCR was run with 60 Vbeta primers and 13 Jbeta primers. Some clones are missing from TCRdb's copy, which holds only in-frame ones; the method was immunoSEQ multiplex PCR. Of approximately 130,000 clones in the sample, 70% to 75% were seen once. The TCR was taken from a man younger than 40 in good health and CMV-seronegative. Sequenced sample: PBMCs.

Here the CDR3 reads CASSLEGTGKPGELFF. Written as DNA, the CDR3 is TGTGCCAGCAGCTTGGAAGGGACAGGCAAGCCCGGGGAGCTGTTTTTT. The V call is TRBV5-6, the J call TRBJ2-2, with 8 bases matching TRBD1. CDR3 size: 16 residues. Germline V lookup: CDR1 SGHDT, CDR2 YYEEEE. The V and J ends lost 0 bases and 6 bases, in that order; junction bases with no gene match: 7. The whole variable domain, filled in from reference TRBV5-6 and TRBJ2-2, reads DAGVTQSPTHLIKTRGQQVTLRCSPKSGHDTVSWYQQALGQGPQFIFQYYEEEERQRGNFPDRFSGHQFPNYSSELNVNALLLGDSALYLCASSLEGTGKPGELFFGEGSRLTVL.